This T cell receptor (beta chain) was observed in a study of T cell changes during pregnancy in multiple sclerosis. Some clones are missing from TCRdb's copy, which holds only in-frame ones; the method was immunoSEQ multiplex PCR. The table includes 30,000 to 35,000 clones, about 90% detected once. The sequencing used CD8+ T cells from peripheral blood mononuclear cells, collected after pregnancy. The TCR originated in a female donor with multiple sclerosis, enrolled in a pregnancy study.

The CDR3, as DNA: TGTGCCAGCAGCCCTCGAGGCACCCAAGAGACCCAGTACTTC. Translating gives CASSPRGTQETQYF. The chain has TRBV7-9 and TRBJ2-5; no firm D call. CDR3 length: 14 amino acids. Trimming shortened V by 5 bases and J by 1 base, and 11 bases separated the two germline ends. Germline loops: CDR1 SEHNR, CDR2 FQNEAQ (reference sequence).